This record looks at one T cell receptor beta chain sequence and its context. The CDR3 is 14 amino acids. Germline CDR1 is MDHEN and CDR2 is SYDVKM. V lost 2 bases and J 1 base, leaving 8 bases between the germline ends. Sequencing used immunoSEQ multiplex PCR; TCRdb keeps in-frame clones, though not all of them. There are around 81,000 clones in the sample; around nine tenths occur only once, and 3.7% lies in the top ten. The data stem from a study of T cell changes during pregnancy in multiple sclerosis. The clonotype originates from a female donor in good health, enrolled as a control in a pregnancy study. The gene calls are TRBV28 and TRBJ1-1, with D tentatively TRBD1 (5 bases). The source material was peripheral blood, sampled after pregnancy. CDR3 sequence: CASSLGATNTEAFF. The CDR3 nucleotides read TGTGCCAGCAGTTTAGGGGCCACGAACACTGAAGCTTTCTTT.